The clone carrying this T cell receptor beta chain was counted a few times. Antigen unknown. The record originates from a study of liver allograft versus peripheral blood T cells. Study summary: Blood and transplanted-liver T cell receptor repertoires from recipients were compared. General observations from the study: Reportedly, the T cell receptor repertoires present inside liver allografts differed from those in peripheral blood.

V was clipped by 6 bases and J by 4 bases, with 20 bases between them. The CDR3 has 16 residues. MiXCR, run by TCRdb on the reads, gives a single entry per CDR3 protein. The sample lists 5,000 or so distinct CDR3 sequences, less than 20% occurring once. The V call is TRBV12-3 or TRBV12-4, the J call TRBJ2-3; TRBD1 is a possible D gene (6 bases). The source is a human patient who had a liver transplant. Among the T cells, some may be from the graft donor. CDR3 sequence reads: CASSPGWGPPADTQYF. CDR3 coding DNA: TGTGCCAGCAGCCCAGGCTGGGGGCCACCAGCAGATACGCAGTATTTT.